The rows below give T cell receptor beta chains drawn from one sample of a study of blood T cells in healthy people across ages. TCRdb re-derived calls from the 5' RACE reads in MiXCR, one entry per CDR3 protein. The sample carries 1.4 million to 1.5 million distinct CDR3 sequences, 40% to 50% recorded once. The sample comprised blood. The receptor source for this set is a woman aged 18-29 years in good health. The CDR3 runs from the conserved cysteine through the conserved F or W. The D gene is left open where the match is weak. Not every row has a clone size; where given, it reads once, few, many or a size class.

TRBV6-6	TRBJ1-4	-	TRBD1	CANRGLITPEKLFF	TGTGCCAACAGGGGGCTGATTACCCCTGAAAAACTGTTTTTT
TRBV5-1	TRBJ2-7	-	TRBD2	CASSSTSGRDEQYF	TGCGCCAGCAGCTCGACTAGCGGGAGGGACGAGCAGTACTTC
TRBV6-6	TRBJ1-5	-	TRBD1	CASTVQGEGSNQPQHF	TGTGCCAGCACCGTACAGGGGGAGGGTAGCAATCAGCCCCAGCATTTT
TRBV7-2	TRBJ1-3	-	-	CASSLIFSGNTIYF	TGTGCCAGCAGCTTAATCTTCTCTGGAAACACCATATATTTT
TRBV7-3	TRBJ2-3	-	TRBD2	CASSFGSGGADTQYF	TGTGCCAGCAGCTTTGGGAGCGGGGGGGCGGATACGCAGTATTTT
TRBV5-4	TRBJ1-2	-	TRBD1	CASSFGQGRSGGYTF	TGTGCCAGCAGCTTCGGACAGGGGCGGAGCGGTGGCTACACCTTC
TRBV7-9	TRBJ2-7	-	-	CASSLGNYCEQYF	TGTGCCAGCAGCTTAGGGAACTACTGCGAGCAGTACTTC
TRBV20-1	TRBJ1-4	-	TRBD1	CSARTGGGKLFF	TGCAGTGCTAGGACAGGGGGTGGAAAACTGTTTTTT
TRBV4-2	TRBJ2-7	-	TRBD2	CASSQDFVATSGFYEQYF	TGTGCCAGCAGCCAAGATTTTGTTGCGACTAGCGGGTTCTACGAGCAGTACTTC
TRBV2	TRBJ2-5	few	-	CASSQTGYQETQYF	TGTGCCAGCAGTCAAACGGGGTATCAAGAGACCCAGTACTTC
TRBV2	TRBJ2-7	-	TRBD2	CAVSTSGYEQYF	TGTGCCGTGAGTACTAGCGGGTACGAGCAGTACTTC
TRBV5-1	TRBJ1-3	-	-	CASSLNPGTSGNTIYF	TGCGCCAGCAGCTTGAATCCGGGGACCTCTGGAAACACCATATATTTT
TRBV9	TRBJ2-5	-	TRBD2	CASSGTSGHTQETQYF	TGTGCCAGCAGCGGGACTAGCGGACACACCCAAGAGACCCAGTACTTC
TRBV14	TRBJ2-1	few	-	CASSQVVRNEQFF	TGTGCCAGCAGCCAAGTAGTTAGGAATGAGCAGTTCTTC
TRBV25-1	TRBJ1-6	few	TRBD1	CASQGTGGSPLHF	TGTGCCAGCCAGGGGACAGGGGGATCACCCCTCCACTTT
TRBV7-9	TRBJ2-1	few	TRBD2	CASSSRTSGGYNEQFF	TGTGCCAGCAGCTCGCGGACTAGCGGGGGTTACAATGAGCAGTTCTTC
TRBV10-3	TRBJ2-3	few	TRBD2	CATQLARNSDTQYF	TGCGCCACGCAACTAGCGCGTAACTCAGATACGCAGTATTTT
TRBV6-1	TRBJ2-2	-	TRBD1	CASLKTGVNTGELFF	TGTGCCAGCCTGAAGACAGGGGTTAACACCGGGGAGCTGTTTTTT
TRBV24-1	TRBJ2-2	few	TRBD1	CATSDYPGTGGNTGELFF	TGTGCCACCAGTGACTACCCCGGGACAGGGGGCAACACCGGGGAGCTGTTTTTT
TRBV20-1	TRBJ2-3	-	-	CSARDLSSQDTQYF	TGCAGTGCTAGAGATCTTAGTAGCCAAGATACGCAGTATTTT
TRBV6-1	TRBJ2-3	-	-	CASSEGSFGITDTQYF	TGTGCCAGCAGTGAAGGGTCGTTCGGGATCACAGATACGCAGTATTTT
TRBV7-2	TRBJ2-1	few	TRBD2	CASSFGGRGYNEQFF	TGTGCCAGCAGCTTCGGCGGGAGGGGCTACAATGAGCAGTTCTTC
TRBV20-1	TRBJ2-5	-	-	CRPDGPRETQYF	TGCAGACCTGACGGCCCAAGGGAGACCCAGTACTTC
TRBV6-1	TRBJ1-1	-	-	CASSRITVNTEAFF	TGTGCCAGCAGCCGAATTACAGTGAACACTGAAGCTTTCTTT
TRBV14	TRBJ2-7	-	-	CASSPGHMLLYEQYF	TGTGCCAGCAGCCCAGGACATATGCTTCTCTACGAGCAGTACTTC
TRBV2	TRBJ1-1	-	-	CATRLALDTEAFF	TGTGCCACTAGACTGGCCCTGGACACTGAAGCTTTCTTT
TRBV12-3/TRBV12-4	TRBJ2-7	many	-	CASSFSGPTTHEQYF	TGTGCCAGCAGTTTCAGCGGCCCGACCACCCACGAGCAGTACTTC
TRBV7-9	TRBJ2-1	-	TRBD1	CASSSNPGGAYNEQFF	TGTGCCAGCAGCTCGAACCCAGGGGGCGCCTACAATGAGCAGTTCTTC
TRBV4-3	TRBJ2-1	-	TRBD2	CASSQDPSSGGNYNEQFF	TGCGCCAGCAGCCAAGATCCGTCTAGCGGGGGAAATTACAATGAGCAGTTCTTC
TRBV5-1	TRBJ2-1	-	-	CASSSPAQGNEQFF	TGCGCCAGCAGCTCCCCGGCCCAGGGCAATGAGCAGTTCTTC
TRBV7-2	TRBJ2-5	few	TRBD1	CASSRRDSETQYF	TGTGCCAGCAGCCGCCGGGACAGTGAGACCCAGTACTTC
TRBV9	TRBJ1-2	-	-	CASSVPMGGYGYTF	TGTGCCAGCAGCGTACCTATGGGGGGGTATGGCTACACCTTC
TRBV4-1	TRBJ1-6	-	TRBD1	CASSPDRGRFSSYNSPLHF	TGCGCCAGCAGCCCCGACAGGGGGCGATTTAGCTCCTATAATTCACCCCTCCACTTT
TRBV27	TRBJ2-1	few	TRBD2	CASSRGLAGGFNEQFF	TGTGCCAGCAGTCGGGGACTAGCGGGGGGGTTCAATGAGCAGTTCTTC
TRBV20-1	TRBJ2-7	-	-	CSAASYNEQYF	TGCAGTGCTGCCTCCTACAATGAGCAGTACTTC
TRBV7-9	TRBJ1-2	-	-	CASSLKVRNGYTF	TGTGCCAGCAGCTTAAAGGTGCGGAATGGCTACACCTTC
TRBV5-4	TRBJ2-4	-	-	CASSLARQENIQYF	TGTGCCAGCAGCTTGGCGCGTCAGGAAAACATTCAGTACTTC
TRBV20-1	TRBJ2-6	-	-	CSARDRKFSGANVLTF	TGCAGTGCTAGAGATAGGAAGTTTTCTGGGGCCAACGTCCTGACTTTC